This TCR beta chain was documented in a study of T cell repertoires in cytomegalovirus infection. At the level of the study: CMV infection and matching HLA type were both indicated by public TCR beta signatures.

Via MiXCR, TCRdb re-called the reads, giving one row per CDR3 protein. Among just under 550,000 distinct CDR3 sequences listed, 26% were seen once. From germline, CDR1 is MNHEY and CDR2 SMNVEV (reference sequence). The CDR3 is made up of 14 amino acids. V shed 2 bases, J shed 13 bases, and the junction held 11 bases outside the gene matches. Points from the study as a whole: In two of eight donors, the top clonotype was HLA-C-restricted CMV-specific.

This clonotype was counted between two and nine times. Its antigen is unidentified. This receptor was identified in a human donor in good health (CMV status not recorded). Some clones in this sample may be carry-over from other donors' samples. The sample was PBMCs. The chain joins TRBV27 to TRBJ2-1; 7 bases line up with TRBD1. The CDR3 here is CASSLSSPGQLQFF. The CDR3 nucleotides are TGTGCCAGCAGTTTAAGCTCTCCGGGACAGCTACAGTTCTTC.